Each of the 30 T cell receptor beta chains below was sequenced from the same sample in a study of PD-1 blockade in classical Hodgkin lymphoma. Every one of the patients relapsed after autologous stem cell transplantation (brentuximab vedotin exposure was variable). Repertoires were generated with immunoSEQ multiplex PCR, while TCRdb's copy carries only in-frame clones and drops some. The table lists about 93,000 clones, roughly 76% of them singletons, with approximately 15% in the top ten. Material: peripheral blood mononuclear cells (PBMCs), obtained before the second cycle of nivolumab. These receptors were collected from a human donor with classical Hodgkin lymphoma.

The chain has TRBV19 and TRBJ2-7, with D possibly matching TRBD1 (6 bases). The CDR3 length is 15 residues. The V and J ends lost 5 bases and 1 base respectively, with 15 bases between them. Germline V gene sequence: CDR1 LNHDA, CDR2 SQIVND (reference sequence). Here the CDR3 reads CASSAPDRPSYEQYF. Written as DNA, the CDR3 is TGTGCCAGTAGTGCACCCGACAGGCCGTCCTACGAGCAGTACTTC.

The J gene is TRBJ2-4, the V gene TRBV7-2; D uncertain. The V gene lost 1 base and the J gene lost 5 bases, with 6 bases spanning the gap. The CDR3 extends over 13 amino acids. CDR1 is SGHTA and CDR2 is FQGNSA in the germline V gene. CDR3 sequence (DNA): TGTGCCAGCAGCTTAGACAGACAAAACATTCAGTACTTC. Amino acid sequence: CASSLDRQNIQYF. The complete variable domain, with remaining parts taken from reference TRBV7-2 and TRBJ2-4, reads GAGVSQSPSNKVTEKGKDVELRCDPISGHTALYWYRQSLGQGLEFLIYFQGNSAPDKSGLPSDRFSAERTGGSVSTLTIQRTQQEDSAVYLCASSLDRQNIQYFGAGTRLSVL.

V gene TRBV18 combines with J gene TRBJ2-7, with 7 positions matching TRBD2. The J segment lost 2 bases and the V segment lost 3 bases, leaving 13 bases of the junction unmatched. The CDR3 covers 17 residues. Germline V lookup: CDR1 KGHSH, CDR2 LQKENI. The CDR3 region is CASSPAPLAAFAYEQYF. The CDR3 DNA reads TGTGCCAGCTCACCGGCCCCCCTAGCGGCTTTCGCCTACGAGCAGTACTTC. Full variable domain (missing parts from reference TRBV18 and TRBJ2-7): NAGVMQNPRHLVRRRGQEARLRCSPMKGHSHVYWYRQLPEEGLKFMVYLQKENIIDESGMPKERFSAEFPKEGPSILRIQQVVRGDSAAYFCASSPAPLAAFAYEQYFGPGTRLTVT.

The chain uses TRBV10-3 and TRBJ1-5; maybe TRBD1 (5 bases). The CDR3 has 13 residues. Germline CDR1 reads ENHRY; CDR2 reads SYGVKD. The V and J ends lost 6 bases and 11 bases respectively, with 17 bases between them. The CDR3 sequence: CAIRQDQVGAQHF. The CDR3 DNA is TGTGCCATCAGACAGGACCAGGTGGGGGCCCAGCATTTT.

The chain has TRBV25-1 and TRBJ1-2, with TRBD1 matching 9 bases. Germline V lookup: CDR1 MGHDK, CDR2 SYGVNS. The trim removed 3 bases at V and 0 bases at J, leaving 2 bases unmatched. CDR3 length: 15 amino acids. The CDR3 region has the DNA TGTGCCAGCAGTGAGAGGACAGGGGCTAACTATGGCTACACCTTC. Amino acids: CASSERTGANYGYTF.

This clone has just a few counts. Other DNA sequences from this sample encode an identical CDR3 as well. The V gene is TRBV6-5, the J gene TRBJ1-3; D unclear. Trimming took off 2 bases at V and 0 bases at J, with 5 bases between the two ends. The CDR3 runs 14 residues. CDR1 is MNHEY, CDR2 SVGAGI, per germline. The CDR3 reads CASSYGSSGNTIYF. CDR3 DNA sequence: TGTGCCAGCAGTTACGGCAGCTCTGGAAACACCATATATTTT.

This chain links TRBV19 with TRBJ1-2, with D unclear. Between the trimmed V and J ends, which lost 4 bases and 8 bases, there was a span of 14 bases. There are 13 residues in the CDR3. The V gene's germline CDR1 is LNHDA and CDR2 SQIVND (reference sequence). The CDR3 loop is CASSKTSLDGYTF. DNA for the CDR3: TGTGCCAGTAGTAAAACAAGTCTCGACGGCTACACCTTC.

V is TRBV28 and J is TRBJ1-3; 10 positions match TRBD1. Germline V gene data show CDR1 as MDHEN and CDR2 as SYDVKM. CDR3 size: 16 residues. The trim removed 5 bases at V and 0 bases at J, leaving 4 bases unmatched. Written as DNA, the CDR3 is TGTGCCAGCAGTGCGGGACAGGGGATCTCTGGAAACACCATATATTTT. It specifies CASSAGQGISGNTIYF.

Written as DNA, the CDR3 is TGTGCCAGCAGTTACGACAGGGGCGGCAATCAGCCCCAGCATTTT. Its translation: CASSYDRGGNQPQHF. V and J are TRBV2 and TRBJ1-5; 8 bases are shared with TRBD1. With 5 bases clipped from V and 2 bases from J, the junction kept 5 bases outside the gene matches. In germline, CDR1 is SNHLY, CDR2 FYNNEI. This CDR3 comprises 15 residues.

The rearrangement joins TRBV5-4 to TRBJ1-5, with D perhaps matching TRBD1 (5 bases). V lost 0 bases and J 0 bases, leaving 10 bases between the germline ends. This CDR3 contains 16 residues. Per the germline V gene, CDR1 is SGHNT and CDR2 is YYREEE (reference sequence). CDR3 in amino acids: CASSLDPGISNQPQHF. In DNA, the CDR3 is TGTGCCAGCAGCTTGGATCCAGGGATTAGCAATCAGCCCCAGCATTTT.

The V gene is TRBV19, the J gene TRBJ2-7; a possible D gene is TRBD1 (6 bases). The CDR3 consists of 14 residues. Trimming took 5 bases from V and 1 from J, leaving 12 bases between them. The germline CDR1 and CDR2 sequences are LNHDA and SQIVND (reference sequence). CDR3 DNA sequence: TGTGCCAGTAGTTCTCCGGGACATTCCTACGAGCAGTACTTC. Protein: CASSSPGHSYEQYF.

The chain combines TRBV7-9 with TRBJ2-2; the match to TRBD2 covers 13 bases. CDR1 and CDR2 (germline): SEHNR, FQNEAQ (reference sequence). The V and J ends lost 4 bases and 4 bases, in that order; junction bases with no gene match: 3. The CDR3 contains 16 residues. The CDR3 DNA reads TGTGCCAGCAGCTCGGGACTAGCGGGATCCACCGGGGAGCTGTTTTTT. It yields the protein CASSSGLAGSTGELFF. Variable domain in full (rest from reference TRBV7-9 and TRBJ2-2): DTGVSQNPRHKITKRGQNVTFRCDPISEHNRLYWYRQTLGQGPEFLTYFQNEAQLEKSRLLSDRFSAERPKGSFSTLEIQRTEQGDSAMYLCASSSGLAGSTGELFFGEGSRLTVL.

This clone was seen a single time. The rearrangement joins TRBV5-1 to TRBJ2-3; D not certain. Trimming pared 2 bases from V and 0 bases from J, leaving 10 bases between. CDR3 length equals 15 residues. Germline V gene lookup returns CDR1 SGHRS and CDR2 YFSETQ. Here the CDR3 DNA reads TGCGCCAGCAGCTTCGTAGCAGCTAGCACAGATACGCAGTATTTT. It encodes CASSFVAASTDTQYF.

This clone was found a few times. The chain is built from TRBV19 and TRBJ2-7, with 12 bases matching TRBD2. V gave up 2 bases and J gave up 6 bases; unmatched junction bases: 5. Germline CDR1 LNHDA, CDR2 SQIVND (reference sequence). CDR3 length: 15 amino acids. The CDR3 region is CASSIRTSGTSEQYF. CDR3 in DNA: TGTGCCAGTAGTATACGGACTAGCGGGACATCCGAGCAGTACTTC.

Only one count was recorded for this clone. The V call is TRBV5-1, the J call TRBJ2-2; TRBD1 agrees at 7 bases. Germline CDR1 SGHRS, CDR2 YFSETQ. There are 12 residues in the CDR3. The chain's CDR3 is CATGLLTGELFF. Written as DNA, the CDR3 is TGCGCGACAGGGTTACTCACCGGGGAGCTGTTTTTT.

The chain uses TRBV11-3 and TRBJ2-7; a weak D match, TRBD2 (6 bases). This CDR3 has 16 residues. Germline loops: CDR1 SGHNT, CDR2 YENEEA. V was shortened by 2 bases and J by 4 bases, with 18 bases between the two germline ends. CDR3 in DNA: TGTGCCAGCAGCTTACGTGTGGCTAGCGTTTTTTACGAGCAGTACTTC. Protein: CASSLRVASVFYEQYF.

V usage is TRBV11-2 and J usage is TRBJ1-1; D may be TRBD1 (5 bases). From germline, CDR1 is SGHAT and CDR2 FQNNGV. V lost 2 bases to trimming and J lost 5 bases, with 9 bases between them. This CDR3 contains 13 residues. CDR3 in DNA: TGTGCCAGCAGCTTATCAGGGCCAACTGAAGCTTTCTTT. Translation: CASSLSGPTEAFF.

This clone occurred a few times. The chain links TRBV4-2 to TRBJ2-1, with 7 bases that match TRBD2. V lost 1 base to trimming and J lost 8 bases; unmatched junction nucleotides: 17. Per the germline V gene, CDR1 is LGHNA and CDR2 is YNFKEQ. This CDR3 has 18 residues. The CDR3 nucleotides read TGTGCCAGCAGCCAAGTAGTGTTGGCGGGAGCGCAAGGAGATGAGCAGTTCTTC. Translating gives CASSQVVLAGAQGDEQFF.

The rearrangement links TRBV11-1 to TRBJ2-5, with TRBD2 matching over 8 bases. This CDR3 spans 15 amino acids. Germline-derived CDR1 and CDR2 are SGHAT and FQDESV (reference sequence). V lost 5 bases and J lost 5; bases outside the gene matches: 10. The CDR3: CASSPTPAGVETQYF. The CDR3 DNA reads TGTGCCAGCAGCCCCACTCCAGCGGGAGTGGAGACCCAGTACTTC.

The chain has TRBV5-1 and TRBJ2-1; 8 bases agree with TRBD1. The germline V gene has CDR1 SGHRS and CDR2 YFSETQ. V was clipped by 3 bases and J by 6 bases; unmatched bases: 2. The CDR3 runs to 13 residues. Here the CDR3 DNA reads TGCGCCAGCAGCTGGGGACAGGCCAATGAGCAGTTCTTC. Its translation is CASSWGQANEQFF.

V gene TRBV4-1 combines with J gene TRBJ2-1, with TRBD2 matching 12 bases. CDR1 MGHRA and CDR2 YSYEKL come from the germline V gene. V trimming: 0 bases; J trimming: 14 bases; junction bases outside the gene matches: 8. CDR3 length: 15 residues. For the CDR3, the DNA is TGCGCCAGCAGCCAAGATCAGACTAGCGGGAGAACCAAGTTCTTC. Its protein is CASSQDQTSGRTKFF.

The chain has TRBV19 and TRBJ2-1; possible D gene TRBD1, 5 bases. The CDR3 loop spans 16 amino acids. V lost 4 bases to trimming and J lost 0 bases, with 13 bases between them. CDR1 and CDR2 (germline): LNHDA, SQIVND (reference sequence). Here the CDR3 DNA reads TGTGCCAGTAGTACCCTGACAGCGCGCTCCTACAATGAGCAGTTCTTC. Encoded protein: CASSTLTARSYNEQFF.

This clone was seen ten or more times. CDR3 in amino acids: CASRRTSGSSYEQYF. The CDR3 region has the DNA TGCGCCAGCAGGCGGACTAGCGGGAGTTCCTACGAGCAGTACTTC. This chain links TRBV4-1 with TRBJ2-7; 13 bases are shared with TRBD2. The CDR3 has 15 amino acids. Germline V gene sequence: CDR1 MGHRA, CDR2 YSYEKL. V was pared by 6 bases and J by 1 base, with 3 bases of the junction left unmatched.

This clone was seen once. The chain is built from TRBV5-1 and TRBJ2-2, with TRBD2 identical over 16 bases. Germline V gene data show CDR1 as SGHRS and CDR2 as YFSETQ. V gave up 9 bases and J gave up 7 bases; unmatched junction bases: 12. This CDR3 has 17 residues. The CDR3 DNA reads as TGCGCCAACCCCCTGGGACTAGCGGGAGGGCCGGGCGGGGAGCTGTTTTTT. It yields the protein CANPLGLAGGPGGELFF.

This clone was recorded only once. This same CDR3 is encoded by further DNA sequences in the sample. CDR3 amino acids: CASSLDTGELFF. The DNA for the CDR3 is TGTGCCAGCAGCCTTGACACCGGGGAGCTGTTTTTT. The chain joins TRBV6-6 to TRBJ2-2; D unresolved. The CDR3 is made up of 12 amino acids. Trimming cost V 6 bases and J 3 bases, with 5 bases left between them. Germline CDR1 and CDR2: MNHNY and SVGAGI (reference sequence).

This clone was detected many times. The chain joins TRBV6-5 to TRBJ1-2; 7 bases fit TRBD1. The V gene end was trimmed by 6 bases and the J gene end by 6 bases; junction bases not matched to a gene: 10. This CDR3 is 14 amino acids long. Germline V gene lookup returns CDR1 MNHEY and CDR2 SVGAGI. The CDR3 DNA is TGTGCCAGCAGACCGACAGGGTTTGAGGATGGCTACACCTTC. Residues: CASRPTGFEDGYTF.

The CDR3 is CASSPVGPNTGELFF. CDR3 nucleotide sequence: TGTGCCAGCTCACCCGTGGGCCCGAACACCGGGGAGCTGTTTTTT. The V call is TRBV18, the J call TRBJ2-2; D call uncertain. V gave up 3 bases and J gave up 0 bases, with 8 bases separating them. CDR1 is KGHSH, CDR2 LQKENI, per germline. The CDR3 is 15 residues long. Full variable domain (missing parts from reference TRBV18 and TRBJ2-2): NAGVMQNPRHLVRRRGQEARLRCSPMKGHSHVYWYRQLPEEGLKFMVYLQKENIIDESGMPKERFSAEFPKEGPSILRIQQVVRGDSAAYFCASSPVGPNTGELFFGEGSRLTVL.

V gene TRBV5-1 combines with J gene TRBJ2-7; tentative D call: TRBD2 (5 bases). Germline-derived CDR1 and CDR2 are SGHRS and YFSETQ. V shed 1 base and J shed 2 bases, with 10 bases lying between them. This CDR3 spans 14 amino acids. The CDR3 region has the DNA TGCGCCAGCAGCTTGATCGGGGATACCTACGAGCAGTACTTC. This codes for CASSLIGDTYEQYF.

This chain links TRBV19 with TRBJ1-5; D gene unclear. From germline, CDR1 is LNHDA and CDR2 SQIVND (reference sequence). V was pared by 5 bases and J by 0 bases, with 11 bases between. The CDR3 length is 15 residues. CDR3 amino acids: CASSADGYSNQPQHF. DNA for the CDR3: TGTGCCAGTAGTGCGGACGGTTATAGCAATCAGCCCCAGCATTTT.

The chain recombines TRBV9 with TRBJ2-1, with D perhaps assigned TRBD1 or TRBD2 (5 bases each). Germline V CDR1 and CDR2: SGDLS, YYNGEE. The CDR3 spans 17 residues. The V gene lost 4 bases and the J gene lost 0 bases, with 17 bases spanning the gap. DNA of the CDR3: TGTGCCAGCAGCTTCCAGGTGGGGGAGAGCTCCTACAATGAGCAGTTCTTC. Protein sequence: CASSFQVGESSYNEQFF.